These T cell receptor beta chains were read from a single sample in a study of CD8 T cells in Susac syndrome. TCRdb re-called the immunoSEQ multiplex PCR reads with MiXCR, one entry per CDR3 protein. The sample includes about 21,000 distinct CDR3 sequences, 85% to 95% of them seen just once. Sample: CD8+ T cells from PBMCs. These receptors were taken from a human donor in good health. The CDR3 runs from the conserved cysteine through the conserved F or W. The D gene is left open where the match is weak. Rows give clone size only sometimes, using once, few, many, or a class for an expanded clone.

size	D	V	J	CDR3	DNA
.	TRBD2	TRBV6-4	TRBJ2-2	CASSDGTSTGELFF	TGTGCCAGCAGTGACGGGACTAGCACCGGGGAGCTGTTTTTT
.	TRBD2	TRBV4-3	TRBJ2-5	CASSQDPSGTQYF	TGCGCCAGCAGCCAAGATCCTAGCGGGACCCAGTACTTC
.	TRBD1	TRBV5-4	TRBJ1-1	CASSLGTGGNTEAFF	TGTGCCAGCAGCCTAGGCACAGGGGGGAACACTGAAGCTTTCTTT
.	.	TRBV20-1	TRBJ1-4	CSAQVVSTNEKLFF	TGCAGTGCGCAAGTTGTTTCAACTAATGAAAAACTGTTTTTT
.	.	TRBV11-2	TRBJ1-5	CASSLRLANQPQHF	TGTGCCAGCAGCTTAAGGCTGGCCAATCAGCCCCAGCATTTT
.	.	TRBV4-3	TRBJ1-2	CASSQLGANRYGYTF	TGCGCCAGCAGCCAACTGGGAGCCAACCGATATGGCTACACCTTC
.	.	TRBV7-9	TRBJ1-2	CASSGDYPEYTF	TGTGCCAGCAGCGGGGACTACCCGGAGTACACCTTC
.	.	TRBV7-9	TRBJ1-5	CASSPTGSNQPQHF	TGTGCCAGCAGCCCCACGGGGAGCAATCAGCCCCAGCATTTT
.	.	TRBV6-1	TRBJ2-1	CASGNRNRQGGHEQFF	TGTGCCAGCGGCAACCGGAATAGGCAGGGGGGGCATGAGCAGTTCTTC
.	TRBD2	TRBV12-3/TRBV12-4	TRBJ2-3	CASSASWDYQRGDTQYF	TGTGCCAGCAGTGCTTCTTGGGACTACCAGCGAGGAGATACGCAGTATTTT
once	.	TRBV11-2	TRBJ2-7	CASSWTPSYEQYF	TGTGCCAGCAGCTGGACTCCTTCCTACGAGCAGTACTTC
once	.	TRBV6-5	TRBJ1-4	CASSVGSANEKLFF	TGTGCCAGCAGTGTCGGGTCGGCTAATGAAAAACTGTTTTTT
.	.	TRBV9	TRBJ1-5	CASSVAGNSNQPQHF	TGTGCCAGCAGCGTAGCTGGGAATAGCAATCAGCCCCAGCATTTT
.	TRBD1	TRBV29-1	TRBJ1-1	CSGFQGGTEAFF	TGCAGCGGTTTCCAGGGGGGCACTGAAGCTTTCTTT
.	.	TRBV2	TRBJ2-3	CASSADFGDTQYF	TGTGCCAGCAGTGCCGATTTCGGTGATACGCAGTATTTT
once	TRBD2	TRBV7-9	TRBJ2-2	CASGLAGKTGELFF	TGTGCCAGCGGACTAGCGGGGAAAACCGGGGAGCTGTTTTTT
once	.	TRBV12-3/TRBV12-4	TRBJ1-5	CASSWYNQPQHF	TGTGCCAGCAGTTGGTACAATCAGCCCCAGCATTTT
once	.	TRBV6-2/TRBV6-3	TRBJ2-1	CASSYAIFNEQFF	TGTGCCAGCAGTTACGCGATTTTCAATGAGCAGTTCTTC
.	TRBD2	TRBV29-1	TRBJ2-3	CSVETEAGDTQYF	TGCAGCGTTGAAACGGAAGCGGGGGATACGCAGTATTTT
.	TRBD2	TRBV6-5	TRBJ2-3	CASSYSGGGTDTQYF	TGTGCCAGCAGTTACTCCGGGGGGGGTACAGATACGCAGTATTTT
.	TRBD1	TRBV4-3	TRBJ1-4	CASSQGQGASNEKLFF	TGCGCCAGCAGCCAAGGGCAGGGGGCTTCTAATGAAAAACTGTTTTTT
.	TRBD1	TRBV6-2/TRBV6-3	TRBJ2-7	CASSYSGQVPLEVLLSYEQYF	TGTGCCAGCAGTTACTCCGGACAGGTACCCTTGGAAGTACTCCTTTCCTACGAGCAGTACTTC
.	.	TRBV6-1	TRBJ2-1	CASSRMGRGFYNEQFF	TGTGCCAGCAGCCGTATGGGGCGGGGATTCTACAATGAGCAGTTCTTC
.	TRBD1	TRBV20-1	TRBJ2-7	CSASTDRGFYEQYF	TGCAGTGCCTCAACGGACAGGGGATTCTACGAGCAGTACTTC
.	TRBD1	TRBV9	TRBJ2-5	CASSVSRTGGETQYF	TGTGCCAGCAGCGTATCCCGGACAGGTGGGGAGACCCAGTACTTC
.	TRBD2	TRBV6-2/TRBV6-3	TRBJ2-3	CASSLGLARDTQYF	TGTGCCAGCAGCCTGGGACTAGCGAGAGATACGCAGTATTTT
.	TRBD1	TRBV7-8	TRBJ2-1	CASSSPRDRHNEQFF	TGTGCCAGCAGCTCTCCCCGGGACAGGCACAATGAGCAGTTCTTC
.	TRBD2	TRBV2	TRBJ2-5	CASGGLDGVGTQYF	TGTGCCAGCGGGGGACTAGATGGCGTCGGGACCCAGTACTTC
.	.	TRBV5-1	TRBJ2-2	CASSSAFHYTGELFF	TGCGCCAGCAGCTCGGCGTTCCATTACACCGGGGAGCTGTTTTTT
.	TRBD1	TRBV6-2/TRBV6-3	TRBJ2-4	CASSYSPRDRPMAKNIQYF	TGTGCCAGCAGTTACTCCCCCCGGGACAGGCCTATGGCCAAAAACATTCAGTACTTC
.	.	TRBV7-9	TRBJ1-2	CASSLGTALSYGYTF	TGTGCCAGCAGCTTGGGGACGGCATTATCCTATGGCTACACCTTC
.	.	TRBV7-6	TRBJ2-2	CASTPGTLDTGELFF	TGTGCCAGCACCCCAGGGACCTTGGACACCGGGGAGCTGTTTTTT
.	TRBD1	TRBV12-3/TRBV12-4	TRBJ2-3	CASRPGQGTDTQYF	TGTGCCAGCAGGCCGGGACAGGGCACAGATACGCAGTATTTT
.	TRBD1	TRBV20-1	TRBJ2-2	CSARSGQLNTGELFF	TGCAGTGCTAGATCGGGACAGCTGAACACCGGGGAGCTGTTTTTT
.	.	TRBV12-3/TRBV12-4	TRBJ2-7	CASSPNDRTYEQYF	TGTGCCAGCAGTCCGAACGACAGGACCTACGAGCAGTACTTC
once	.	TRBV4-3	TRBJ1-2	CASSQDVGGYGYTF	TGCGCCAGCAGCCAAGATGTCGGGGGCTATGGCTACACCTTC
.	.	TRBV27	TRBJ1-1	CASSLSRGAEAFF	TGTGCCAGCAGTTTATCGAGAGGAGCAGAGGCTTTCTTT
.	TRBD1	TRBV7-2	TRBJ2-7	CASSSIQGKEQYF	TGTGCCAGCAGCTCCATACAGGGGAAAGAGCAGTACTTC
.	.	TRBV9	TRBJ1-1	CASSVGGRNTEAFF	TGTGCCAGCAGCGTAGGGGGCCGAAACACTGAAGCTTTCTTT
.	TRBD2	TRBV5-1	TRBJ2-1	CASLAGGPNNEQFF	TGCGCCAGTTTAGCGGGGGGCCCCAACAATGAGCAGTTCTTC
.	.	TRBV7-6	TRBJ2-7	CASSNPGGLPYEQYF	TGTGCCAGCAGTAATCCGGGGGGCCTCCCCTACGAGCAGTACTTC
few	TRBD2	TRBV29-1	TRBJ2-7	CSVRGGENYEQYF	TGCAGCGTTCGGGGGGGGGAGAACTACGAGCAGTACTTC
.	.	TRBV5-6	TRBJ1-1	CASSLAGHLNTEAFF	TGTGCCAGCAGCTTGGCCGGGCACTTGAACACTGAAGCTTTCTTT
.	.	TRBV9	TRBJ1-1	CASSPSGSPLGAFF	TGTGCCAGCAGCCCCTCCGGGAGCCCCTTAGGAGCTTTCTTT
.	.	TRBV6-6	TRBJ1-1	CASTSLRGRNTEAFF	TGTGCCAGCACCTCATTACGGGGTAGGAACACTGAAGCTTTCTTT
.	.	TRBV6-2/TRBV6-3	TRBJ2-6	CASSYPGANVLTF	TGTGCCAGCAGTTACCCCGGGGCCAACGTCCTGACTTTC
.	.	TRBV7-9	TRBJ1-2	CASSLGRTGYTF	TGTGCCAGCAGCCTTGGACGGACCGGCTACACCTTC
.	.	TRBV27	TRBJ2-7	CASTSPPGYEQYF	TGTGCCAGCACAAGTCCCCCAGGGTACGAGCAGTACTTC
.	.	TRBV19	TRBJ2-7	CASSILPIAGEQYF	TGTGCCAGTAGTATTCTCCCAATCGCCGGCGAGCAGTACTTC
.	.	TRBV20-1	TRBJ2-7	CSARDWDLGSYEQYF	TGCAGTGCTAGAGATTGGGACTTGGGGTCCTACGAGCAGTACTTC
.	.	TRBV14	TRBJ2-5	CASSQRENQETQYF	TGTGCCAGCAGCCAAAGGGAAAACCAAGAGACCCAGTACTTC
.	.	TRBV2	TRBJ1-2	CASTGTTTRDYGYTF	TGTGCCAGCACCGGGACCACTACGAGGGACTATGGCTACACCTTC
.	.	TRBV5-1	TRBJ2-7	CASSRTSHEQYF	TGCGCCAGCAGCCGCACGTCCCACGAGCAGTACTTC
.	.	TRBV27	TRBJ1-2	CASSLTGAGYGYTF	TGTGCCAGCAGCCTGACGGGCGCGGGATATGGCTACACCTTC